The 32 T cell receptor beta chains reported below all come from one sample, sequenced in a study of shared clonotypes between healthy human individuals. Sequencing was performed with immunoSEQ multiplex PCR; in TCRdb, only in-frame clones are kept and a portion is missing. The sample has about 470,000 clones; roughly 83% are singletons. Material for sequencing was PBMCs. Receptor source: a woman in her thirties or forties in good health. Some clones in this sample may be carry-over from other donors' samples.

The chain joins TRBV28 to TRBJ2-2, with no clear D. CDR3 size: 15 residues. V lost 1 base and J 1 base, leaving 7 bases between the germline ends. Looked up from germline, CDR1 is MDHEN and CDR2 is SYDVKM. CDR3: CASSLLAGNTGELFF. The CDR3 DNA reads TGTGCCAGCAGTTTATTAGCAGGGAACACCGGGGAGCTGTTTTTT.

This clone was counted ten times or more. Distinct nucleotide sequences in the sample also encode this CDR3. The CDR3 DNA sequence: TGTGCCAGCAGCGTAGGGGGAGCGGTGAACACTGAAGCTTTCTTT. Amino acids: CASSVGGAVNTEAFF. The chain recombines TRBV9 with TRBJ1-1, with unresolved D. The CDR3 has 15 amino acids. The germline V gene has CDR1 SGDLS and CDR2 YYNGEE. Trimming removed 0 bases at V and 0 bases at J, with 9 bases between.

The sample holds many counts of this clone. This sequence joins TRBV27 and TRBJ2-7, with TRBD1 matching over 7 bases. Trimming cost V 6 bases and J 1 base; bases outside gene matches: 9. CDR3 size: 15 residues. CDR1 MNHEY and CDR2 SMNVEV come from the germline V gene (reference sequence). The CDR3 coding sequence is TGTGCCAGCAGCCAGGGGACAGCCTTTTCCTACGAGCAGTACTTC. It codes for CASSQGTAFSYEQYF.

V and J are TRBV7-8 and TRBJ2-2; the match to TRBD2 covers 7 bases. The CDR3 is 15 residues long. The germline V gene has CDR1 SGHVS and CDR2 FQNEAQ. Trimming removed 4 bases from V and 2 bases from J; junction bases left unmatched: 4. DNA for the CDR3: TGTGCCAGCAGCTCTAGGACTAGTAACACCGGGGAGCTGTTTTTT. Protein product: CASSSRTSNTGELFF.

This chain joins TRBV7-3 and TRBJ2-7; D is ambiguous. CDR1 and CDR2 from the germline V gene are SGHTA and FQGTGA. The CDR3 length is 15 residues. Trimming left V 5 bases short and J 0 bases short, with 14 bases between. DNA of the CDR3: TGTGCCAGCAGCCCGGACCGGGCCTTCTCCTACGAGCAGTACTTC. Its translation: CASSPDRAFSYEQYF.

This clone was detected once. The rearrangement joins TRBV5-5 to TRBJ1-3; unclear D gene. CDR1 and CDR2 (germline): SGHKS, YYEKEE (reference sequence). V was shortened by 2 bases and J by 6 bases, with 12 bases between the two germline ends. The CDR3 spans 14 residues. DNA of the CDR3: TGTGCCAGCAGCTTTTCCGGACTGGCAAACACCATATATTTT. Translation: CASSFSGLANTIYF.

The chain recombines TRBV28 with TRBJ1-1; D perhaps matches TRBD1 (5 bases). Trimming cost V 5 bases and J 7 bases, with 14 bases left between them. Per the germline V gene, CDR1 is MDHEN and CDR2 is SYDVKM. The CDR3 consists of 13 residues. CDR3 residues: CASSQPAGGEAFF. CDR3 DNA: TGTGCCAGCAGTCAACCCGCCGGGGGTGAAGCTTTCTTT.

The chain links TRBV5-4 to TRBJ2-2; D uncertain. Per the germline V gene, CDR1 is SGHNT and CDR2 is YYREEE (reference sequence). The CDR3 covers 14 residues. V lost 4 bases, J lost 7 bases, and 14 bases lay in between. CDR3 coding DNA: TGTGCCAGCAGCACCACGAGGTCCGGCGGGGAGCTGTTTTTT. As protein: CASSTTRSGGELFF.

This chain connects TRBV14 to TRBJ2-6; TRBD1 matches at 11 bases. The CDR3 totals 18 residues. Germline loops: CDR1 SGHDN, CDR2 FVKESK. V trimming: 4 bases; J trimming: 4 bases; junction bases outside the gene matches: 9. CDR3 in DNA: TGTGCCAGCAGCCCCAGGACAGGGGGCGAATCCGGGGCCAACGTCCTGACTTTC. It is translated as CASSPRTGGESGANVLTF.

The chain links TRBV4-3 to TRBJ2-7, with no clear D. Germline CDR1 and CDR2: LGHNA and YSLEER. The V gene lost 4 bases and the J gene lost 4 bases, with 14 bases spanning the gap. The CDR3 spans 14 residues. DNA for the CDR3: TGCGCCAGCAGCCGTCGCTCAGGAGATTACGAGCAGTACTTC. This sequence encodes CASSRRSGDYEQYF.

The chain uses TRBV27 and TRBJ1-2; 10 bases align to TRBD1. Losses at the gene ends were 4 bases for V and 8 bases for J; bases not matched to a gene: 13. The CDR3 is made up of 16 amino acids. From germline, CDR1 is MNHEY and CDR2 SMNVEV (reference sequence). The CDR3 sequence is CASSSQQDRGFGGYTF. CDR3 bases: TGTGCCAGCAGTTCACAACAGGACAGGGGGTTCGGCGGCTACACCTTC.

CDR3 DNA: TGTGCCAGCAGTGAACTTGGACAGAGCGGCTATGGCTACACCTTC. It translates to CASSELGQSGYGYTF. The J gene is TRBJ1-2, the V gene TRBV6-1; D is perhaps TRBD1 (6 bases). The CDR3 consists of 15 residues. Germline V gene sequence: CDR1 MNHNS, CDR2 SASEGT. Trimming left V 2 bases short and J 4 bases short, with 14 bases between.

The rearrangement joins TRBV18 to TRBJ1-5, with TRBD1 as a possible D gene (5 bases). Trimming took 3 bases from V and 5 from J, leaving 8 bases between them. This CDR3 is built from 13 residues. Germline V CDR1 and CDR2: KGHSH, LQKENI. CDR3 in DNA: TGTGCCAGCTCACCGACCAGGGATCAGCCCCAGCATTTT. Encoded protein: CASSPTRDQPQHF.

This clone was counted a single time. The V and J genes are TRBV7-2 and TRBJ2-1; no firm D call. Deletions cut 5 bases from V and 2 bases from J, with 4 bases between. CDR1 and CDR2 from the germline V gene are SGHTA and FQGNSA. This CDR3 contains 12 residues. The CDR3 loop is CASSMTYNEQFF. CDR3 in DNA: TGTGCCAGCAGCATGACCTACAATGAGCAGTTCTTC.

The rearrangement links TRBV28 to TRBJ1-2; TRBD1 might be the D (5 bases). V was trimmed by 3 bases and J by 8 bases, leaving 13 bases between them. CDR3 length: 13 residues. Looked up from germline, CDR1 is MDHEN and CDR2 is SYDVKM. The CDR3 sequence: CASSLGQGGGYTF. The CDR3, as DNA: TGTGCCAGCAGTTTGGGTCAGGGCGGGGGCTACACCTTC.

A word on this clone: The sample carries other DNA sequences with the same CDR3. CDR3 protein: CASSFGRGNEQFF. The CDR3 DNA sequence: TGTGCCAGCAGCTTTGGCAGGGGCAATGAGCAGTTCTTC. The chain joins TRBV5-4 to TRBJ2-1, with a tentative D call TRBD1 (6 bases). Germline V gene sequence: CDR1 SGHNT, CDR2 YYREEE (reference sequence). The CDR3 is 13 amino acids. Trimming removed 2 bases at V and 6 bases at J, with 9 bases between.

This clone was observed a handful of times. The same CDR3 also results from other DNA sequences found in this sample. The V and J genes are TRBV28 and TRBJ2-7; D is ambiguous. Trimming shortened V by 6 bases and J by 3 bases, and 9 bases separated the two germline ends. The germline CDR1 and CDR2 sequences are MDHEN and SYDVKM. This CDR3 is 12 amino acids long. The CDR3 DNA sequence: TGTGCCAGCAGACCTCCGGGCTACGAGCAGTACTTC. Translated, it gives CASRPPGYEQYF. Filled out from reference TRBV28 and TRBJ2-7, the complete variable domain reads DVKVTQSSRYLVKRTGEKVFLECVQDMDHENMFWYRQDPGLGLRLIYFSYDVKMKEKGDIPEGYSVSREKKERFSLILESASTNQTSMYLCASRPPGYEQYFGPGTRLTVT.

The chain is built from TRBV9 and TRBJ2-7, with D possibly matching TRBD2 (5 bases). CDR1 and CDR2 from the germline V gene are SGDLS and YYNGEE. The CDR3 runs to 16 residues. Trimming left V 0 bases short and J 7 bases short, with 20 bases between. CDR3: CASSVGAGSEVEEQYF. The CDR3 DNA reads as TGTGCCAGCAGCGTAGGGGCGGGTAGCGAAGTAGAAGAGCAGTACTTC.

The rearrangement links TRBV5-1 to TRBJ2-7; D gene unclear. In germline, CDR1 is SGHRS, CDR2 YFSETQ. The CDR3 totals 14 residues. V lost 4 bases and J lost 2, with 13 bases in between. In DNA, the CDR3 is TGCGCCAGCAGCGCCGTGCAGGAGCCCTACGAGCAGTACTTC. Its protein is CASSAVQEPYEQYF.

J is TRBJ2-1 and V is TRBV5-1; possible D gene TRBD2, 5 bases. This CDR3 has 13 residues. The germline CDR1 and CDR2 sequences are SGHRS and YFSETQ. V gave up 4 bases and J gave up 8 bases, with 13 bases separating them. CDR3 DNA sequence: TGCGCCAGCAGCCTGGGAGTTTCGCATGAGCAGTTCTTC. Residues: CASSLGVSHEQFF. Drawing the rest from reference TRBV5-1 and TRBJ2-1, the complete variable domain is KAGVTQTPRYLIKTRGQQVTLSCSPISGHRSVSWYQQTPGQGLQFLFEYFSETQRNKGNFPGRFSGRQFSNSRSEMNVSTLELGDSALYLCASSLGVSHEQFFGPGTRLTVL.

V gene TRBV10-3 combines with J gene TRBJ2-1; 7 nucleotides match TRBD2. Germline trimming cut 8 bases from V and 6 bases from J; bases unmatched to any gene: 16. Germline values: CDR1 ENHRY, CDR2 SYGVKD. The CDR3 totals 16 residues. The chain's CDR3 is CAILESRGRRCNEQFF. Written as DNA, the CDR3 is TGTGCCATCCTCGAAAGTCGCGGGAGAAGGTGCAATGAGCAGTTCTTC.

This clone was recorded only once. This chain connects TRBV5-1 to TRBJ2-1; 12 bases match TRBD1. The CDR3 length is 15 residues. Losses at the gene ends were 7 bases for V and 8 bases for J; bases not matched to a gene: 10. Germline V lookup: CDR1 SGHRS, CDR2 YFSETQ. The CDR3 reads CASSWGQGARDEQFF. The CDR3 nucleotides read TGCGCCAGCTCCTGGGGACAGGGGGCGCGGGATGAGCAGTTCTTC.

V gene TRBV29-1 combines with J gene TRBJ2-3, with D unresolved. V lost 0 bases and J 1 base, leaving 8 bases between the germline ends. There are 14 residues in the CDR3. Per the germline V gene, CDR1 is SQVTM and CDR2 is ANQGSEA. The CDR3 sequence: CSVEDREGTDTQYF. The CDR3 DNA sequence: TGCAGCGTTGAAGATCGAGAGGGCACAGATACGCAGTATTTT.

The chain is built from TRBV14 and TRBJ2-7; 9 bases map to TRBD1. The J segment lost 5 bases and the V segment lost 0 bases, leaving 11 bases of the junction unmatched. This CDR3 is 17 amino acids long. Germline V gene lookup returns CDR1 SGHDN and CDR2 FVKESK. The CDR3 reads CASSQDSPPQGAHEQYF. The CDR3 region has the DNA TGTGCCAGCAGCCAAGATTCCCCTCCACAGGGGGCCCACGAGCAGTACTTC. Variable domain in full (rest from reference TRBV14 and TRBJ2-7): EAGVTQFPSHSVIEKGQTVTLRCDPISGHDNLYWYRRVMGKEIKFLLHFVKESKQDESGMPNNRFLAERTGGTYSTLKVQPAELEDSGVYFCASSQDSPPQGAHEQYFGPGTRLTVT.

The J gene is TRBJ2-5, the V gene TRBV6-1; 10 nucleotides match TRBD2. CDR1 and CDR2 from the germline V gene are MNHNS and SASEGT. The CDR3 extends over 15 amino acids. J gave up 4 bases and V 6 bases, and 8 bases lay outside the gene matches. The CDR3 sequence: CASRGGLAGGETQYF. In DNA form, the CDR3 reads TGTGCCAGCAGGGGGGGATTAGCGGGAGGAGAGACCCAGTACTTC.

This clone was counted once. V is TRBV6-6 and J is TRBJ1-1; a weak D match, TRBD1 (6 bases). The CDR3 consists of 14 residues. Germline-derived CDR1 and CDR2 are MNHNY and SVGAGI (reference sequence). Trimming removed 8 bases at V and 4 bases at J, with 17 bases between. The chain's CDR3 is CASPPGAWSTEAFF. In DNA form, the CDR3 reads TGTGCCAGCCCCCCAGGGGCGTGGAGCACTGAAGCTTTCTTT.

CDR3 region: CASSPGTGGRQPQHF. CDR3 nucleotides: TGTGCCAGCAGTCCAGGGACAGGGGGCCGGCAGCCCCAGCATTTT. The chain links TRBV28 to TRBJ1-5; 12 bases fit TRBD1. V trimming: 5 bases; J trimming: 7 bases; junction bases outside the gene matches: 6. The CDR3 covers 15 residues. Germline-derived CDR1 and CDR2 are MDHEN and SYDVKM.

This sequence joins TRBV19 and TRBJ1-5; D perhaps matches TRBD1 (5 bases). Per the germline V gene, CDR1 is LNHDA and CDR2 is SQIVND (reference sequence). The CDR3 loop spans 14 amino acids. The ends were cut back, 6 bases at V and 7 bases at J, with 16 bases in the middle. The chain's CDR3 is CASSRSGIRQPQHF. CDR3 DNA sequence: TGTGCCAGTAGCAGGTCAGGGATTCGACAGCCCCAGCATTTT.

The genes are TRBV25-1 and TRBJ2-3; a possible D gene is TRBD1 (5 bases). Germline CDR1 reads MGHDK; CDR2 reads SYGVNS. With 0 bases removed from V and 0 bases from J, the gap between germline ends came to 13 bases. The CDR3 consists of 17 residues. As DNA, the CDR3 is TGTGCCAGCAGTGAATATATGACAGCATCTAGCACAGATACGCAGTATTTT. Translating gives CASSEYMTASSTDTQYF.

The chain carries TRBV7-2 and TRBJ2-1; unclear D gene. This CDR3 comprises 15 residues. Germline CDR1 SGHTA, CDR2 FQGNSA. Between the trimmed V and J ends, which lost 3 bases and 0 bases, there was a span of 9 bases. CDR3 protein: CASSLGISSYNEQFF. The CDR3 DNA reads TGTGCCAGCAGCTTGGGCATTAGCTCCTACAATGAGCAGTTCTTC.

The CDR3 region has the DNA TGTGCCACCAGCCAACCCGACCGAGGAGATTACAATGAGCAGTTCTTC. This sequence encodes CATSQPDRGDYNEQFF. The V gene is TRBV15, the J gene TRBJ2-1; D gene ambiguous. The CDR3 consists of 16 residues. Germline-derived CDR1 and CDR2 are LNHNV and YYDKDF (reference sequence). Trimming took off 5 bases at V and 4 bases at J, with 18 bases between the two ends.

The rearrangement uses TRBV15 and TRBJ2-1, with D hard to call. CDR1 and CDR2 (germline): LNHNV, YYDKDF (reference sequence). Trimming took 0 bases from V and 7 from J, leaving 4 bases between them. CDR3 length: 12 amino acids. In DNA, the CDR3 is TGTGCCACCAGCAGAGAAAGAAATGAGCAGTTCTTC. As protein: CATSRERNEQFF.